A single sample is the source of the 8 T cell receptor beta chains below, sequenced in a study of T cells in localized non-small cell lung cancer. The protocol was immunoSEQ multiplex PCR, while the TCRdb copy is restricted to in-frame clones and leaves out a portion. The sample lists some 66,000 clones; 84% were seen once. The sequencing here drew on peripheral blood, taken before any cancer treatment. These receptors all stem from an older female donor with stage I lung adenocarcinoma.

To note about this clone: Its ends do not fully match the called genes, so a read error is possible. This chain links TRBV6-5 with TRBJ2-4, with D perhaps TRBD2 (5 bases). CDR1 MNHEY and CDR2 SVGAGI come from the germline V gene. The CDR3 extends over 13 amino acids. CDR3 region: CASSYSIKASPFF. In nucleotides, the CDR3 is TGTGCCAGCAGTTACTCGATTAAGGCTAGCCCGTTCTTC.

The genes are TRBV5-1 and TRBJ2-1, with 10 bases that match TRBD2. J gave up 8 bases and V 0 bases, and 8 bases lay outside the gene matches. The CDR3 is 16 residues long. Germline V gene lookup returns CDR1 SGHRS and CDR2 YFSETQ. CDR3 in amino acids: CASSLVPAGGPDEQFF. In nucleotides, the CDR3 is TGCGCCAGCAGCTTGGTTCCAGCGGGAGGGCCGGATGAGCAGTTCTTC.

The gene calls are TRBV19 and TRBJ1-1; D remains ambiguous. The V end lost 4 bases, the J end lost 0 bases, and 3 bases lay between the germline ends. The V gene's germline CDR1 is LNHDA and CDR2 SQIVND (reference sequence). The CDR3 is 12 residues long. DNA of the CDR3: TGTGCCAGTAGTAGATTGAACACTGAAGCTTTCTTT. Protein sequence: CASSRLNTEAFF.

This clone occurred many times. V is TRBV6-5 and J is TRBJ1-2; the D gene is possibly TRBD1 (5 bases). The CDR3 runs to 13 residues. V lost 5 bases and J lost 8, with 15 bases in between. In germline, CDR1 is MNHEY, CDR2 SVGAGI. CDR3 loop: CASSRAIGAGYTF. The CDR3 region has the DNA TGTGCCAGCAGTAGGGCCATCGGGGCCGGCTACACCTTC.

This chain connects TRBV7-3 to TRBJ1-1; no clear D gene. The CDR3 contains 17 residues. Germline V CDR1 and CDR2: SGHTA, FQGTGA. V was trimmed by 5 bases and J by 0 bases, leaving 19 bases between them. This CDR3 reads CASSPNAPRLMNTEAFF. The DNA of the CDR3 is TGTGCCAGCAGCCCAAACGCGCCCCGCTTAATGAACACTGAAGCTTTCTTT.

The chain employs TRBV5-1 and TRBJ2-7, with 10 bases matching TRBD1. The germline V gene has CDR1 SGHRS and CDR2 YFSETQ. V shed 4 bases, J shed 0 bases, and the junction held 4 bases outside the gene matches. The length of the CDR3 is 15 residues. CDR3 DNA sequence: TGCGCCAGCAGCCCCCGGACAGGGGGCTCCTACGAGCAGTACTTC. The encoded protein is CASSPRTGGSYEQYF.

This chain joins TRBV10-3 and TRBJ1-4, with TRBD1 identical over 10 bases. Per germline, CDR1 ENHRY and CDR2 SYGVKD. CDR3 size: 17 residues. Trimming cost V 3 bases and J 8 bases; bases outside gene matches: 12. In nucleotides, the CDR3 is TGTGCCATCAGTGACCCCGTCCGGGACAGGGGTGAAGAAAAACTGTTTTTT. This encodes CAISDPVRDRGEEKLFF.

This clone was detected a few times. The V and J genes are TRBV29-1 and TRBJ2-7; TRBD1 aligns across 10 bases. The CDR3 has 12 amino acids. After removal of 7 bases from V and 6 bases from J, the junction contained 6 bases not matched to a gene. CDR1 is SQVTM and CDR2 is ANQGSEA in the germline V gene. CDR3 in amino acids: CSGGQGDGEQYF. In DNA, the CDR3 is TGCAGCGGTGGACAGGGGGACGGCGAGCAGTACTTC.